This T cell receptor (beta chain) derives from a study of blood T cell repertoires in COVID-19. Data came from immunoSEQ multiplex PCR; TCRdb stores just in-frame clones and leaves some out. The profile shows about 160,000 clones, around 80% of them singletons. V gave up 1 base and J gave up 0 bases, with 9 bases separating them. The CDR3 length is 16 residues. Germline CDR1 and CDR2: SGHAT and FQDESV (reference sequence). This chain joins TRBV11-1 and TRBJ2-2, with D possibly TRBD2 on 6 matching bases. The clonotype comes from a man in his forties or fifties who had recovered from COVID-19. Sample: PBMCs or T cells enriched from blood (not recorded which). This CDR3 reads CASSLGGTSNTGELFF. Here the CDR3 DNA reads TGTGCCAGCAGCTTAGGCGGGACGTCGAACACCGGGGAGCTGTTTTTT.